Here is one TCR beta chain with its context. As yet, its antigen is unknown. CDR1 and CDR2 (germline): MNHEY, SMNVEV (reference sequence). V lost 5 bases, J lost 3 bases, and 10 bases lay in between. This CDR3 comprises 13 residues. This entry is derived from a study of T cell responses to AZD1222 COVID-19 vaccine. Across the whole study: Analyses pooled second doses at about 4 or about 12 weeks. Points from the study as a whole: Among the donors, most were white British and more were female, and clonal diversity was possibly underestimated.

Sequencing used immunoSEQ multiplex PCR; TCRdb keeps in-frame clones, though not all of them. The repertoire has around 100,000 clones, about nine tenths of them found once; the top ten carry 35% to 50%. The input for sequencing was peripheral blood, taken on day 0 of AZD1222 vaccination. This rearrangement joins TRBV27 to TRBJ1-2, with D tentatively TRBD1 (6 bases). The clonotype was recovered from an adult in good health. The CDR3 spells CASSHGGYYGYTF. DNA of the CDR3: TGTGCCAGCAGTCACGGGGGCTACTATGGCTACACCTTC.